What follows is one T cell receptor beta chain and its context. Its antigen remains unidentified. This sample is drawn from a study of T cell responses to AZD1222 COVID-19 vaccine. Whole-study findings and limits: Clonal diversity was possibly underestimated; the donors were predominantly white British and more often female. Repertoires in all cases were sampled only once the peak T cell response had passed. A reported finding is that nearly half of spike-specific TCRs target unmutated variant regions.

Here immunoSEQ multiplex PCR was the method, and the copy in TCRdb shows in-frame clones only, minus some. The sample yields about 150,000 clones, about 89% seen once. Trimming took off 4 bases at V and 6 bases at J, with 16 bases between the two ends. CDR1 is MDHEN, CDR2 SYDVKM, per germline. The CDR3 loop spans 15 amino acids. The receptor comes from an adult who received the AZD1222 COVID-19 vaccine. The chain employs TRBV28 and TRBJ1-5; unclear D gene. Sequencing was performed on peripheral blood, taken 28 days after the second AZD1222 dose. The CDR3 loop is CASSSDGEKGQPQHF. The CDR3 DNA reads TGTGCCAGCAGTTCCGATGGGGAAAAGGGTCAGCCCCAGCATTTT.